This T cell receptor beta chain came from a study of OX40 agonist ivuxolimab in advanced cancers. In the study overall: Males comprised around 78% of the group, whose mean age was 60 years (range 23 to 79). Study-level points and caveats: At doses 0.1 to 3.0 mg/kg, CD4+ and CD8+ clones expanded.

Germline lookup yields CDR1 MNHEY and CDR2 SMNVEV (reference sequence). V lost 3 bases and J 4 bases, leaving 10 bases between the germline ends. This CDR3 is built from 13 residues. Turning to this clone: What it binds is unknown.

Measured with immunoSEQ multiplex PCR; TCRdb has only the in-frame clones, and not every one. There are 65,000 to 75,000 clones in the sample; 70% to 90% occur only once, and about 1% lies in the top ten. The sample consisted of CD4+ or CD8+ T cells sorted from blood, taken in a trial of the OX40 agonist ivuxolimab. The receptor's source is an adult with an advanced solid tumor such as melanoma, head and neck, liver or kidney cancer. The chain combines TRBV27 with TRBJ2-7; D may be TRBD1 or TRBD2 (5 bases each). The CDR3 region is CASSLGPIYEQYF. In DNA form, the CDR3 reads TGTGCCAGCAGTTTGGGACCAATTTACGAGCAGTACTTC.